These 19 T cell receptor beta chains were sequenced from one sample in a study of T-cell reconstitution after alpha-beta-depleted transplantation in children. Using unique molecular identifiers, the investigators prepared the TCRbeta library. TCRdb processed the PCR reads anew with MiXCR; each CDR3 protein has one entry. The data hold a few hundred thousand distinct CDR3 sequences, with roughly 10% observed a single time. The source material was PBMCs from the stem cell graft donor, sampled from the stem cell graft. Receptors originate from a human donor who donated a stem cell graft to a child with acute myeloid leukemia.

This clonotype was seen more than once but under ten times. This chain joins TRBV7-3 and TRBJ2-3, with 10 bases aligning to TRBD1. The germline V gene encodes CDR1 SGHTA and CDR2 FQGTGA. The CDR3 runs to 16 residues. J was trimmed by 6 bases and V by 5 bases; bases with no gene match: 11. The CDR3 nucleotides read TGTGCCAGCAGCCCCACTCCGACAGGGGGCATCGATACGCAGTATTTT. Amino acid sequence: CASSPTPTGGIDTQYF.

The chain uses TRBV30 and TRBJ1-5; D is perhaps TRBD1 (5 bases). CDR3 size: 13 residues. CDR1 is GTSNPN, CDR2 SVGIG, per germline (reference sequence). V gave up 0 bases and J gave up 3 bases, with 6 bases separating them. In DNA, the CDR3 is TGTGCCTGGAGTGTAGGGGTCAATCAGCCCCAGCATTTT. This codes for CAWSVGVNQPQHF. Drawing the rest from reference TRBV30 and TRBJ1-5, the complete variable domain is SQTIHQWPATLVQPVGSPLSLECTVEGTSNPNLYWYRQAAGRGLQLLFYSVGIGQISSEVPQNLSASRPQDRQFILSSKKLLLSDSGFYLCAWSVGVNQPQHFGDGTRLSIL.

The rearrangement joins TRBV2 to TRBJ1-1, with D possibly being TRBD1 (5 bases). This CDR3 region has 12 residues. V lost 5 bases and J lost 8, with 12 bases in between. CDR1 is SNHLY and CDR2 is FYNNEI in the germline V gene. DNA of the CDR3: TGTGCCAGCAGTCCGGGACCGCGGGAAGCTTTCTTT. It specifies CASSPGPREAFF.

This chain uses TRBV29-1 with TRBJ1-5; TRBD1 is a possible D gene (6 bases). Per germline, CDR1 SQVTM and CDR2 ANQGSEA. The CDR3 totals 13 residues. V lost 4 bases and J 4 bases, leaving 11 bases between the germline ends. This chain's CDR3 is CSVGGGGNQPQHF. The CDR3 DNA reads TGCAGCGTTGGAGGGGGTGGAAATCAGCCCCAGCATTTT.

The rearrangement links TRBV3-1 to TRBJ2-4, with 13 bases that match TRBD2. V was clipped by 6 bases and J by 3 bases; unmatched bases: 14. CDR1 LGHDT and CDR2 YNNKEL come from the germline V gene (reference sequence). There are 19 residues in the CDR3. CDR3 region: CASSAGLAGVGVGKNIQYF. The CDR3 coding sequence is TGTGCCAGCAGTGCCGGACTAGCGGGAGTGGGGGTGGGCAAAAACATTCAGTACTTC.

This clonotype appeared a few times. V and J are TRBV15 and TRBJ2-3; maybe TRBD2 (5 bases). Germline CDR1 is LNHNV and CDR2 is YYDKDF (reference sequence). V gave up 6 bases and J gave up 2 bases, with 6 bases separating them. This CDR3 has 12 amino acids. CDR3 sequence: CATRRDTDTQYF. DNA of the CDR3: TGTGCCACCAGGAGGGACACAGATACGCAGTATTTT.

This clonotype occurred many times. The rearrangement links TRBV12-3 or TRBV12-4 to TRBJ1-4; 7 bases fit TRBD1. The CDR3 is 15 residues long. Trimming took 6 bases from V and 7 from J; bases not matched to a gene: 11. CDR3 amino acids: CASRAKTGLGEKLFF. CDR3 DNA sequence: TGTGCCAGCAGGGCGAAGACAGGGCTTGGTGAAAAACTGTTTTTT.

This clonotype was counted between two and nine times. CDR3 residues: CASNPGGFNEQFF. The CDR3 DNA follows: TGTGCCAGTAACCCTGGGGGATTCAATGAGCAGTTCTTC. The chain links TRBV7-2 to TRBJ2-1; tentatively, D is TRBD1 or TRBD2 (5 bases each). Trimming cost V 9 bases and J 6 bases, with 15 bases left between them. Germline assignment: CDR1 SGHTA and CDR2 FQGNSA. The CDR3 is made up of 13 amino acids.

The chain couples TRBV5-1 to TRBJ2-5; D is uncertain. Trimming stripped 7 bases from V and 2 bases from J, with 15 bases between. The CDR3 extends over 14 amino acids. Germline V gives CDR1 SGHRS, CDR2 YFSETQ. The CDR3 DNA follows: TGCGCCAGCCGCCCTTCAGTTAGGCAAGAGACCCAGTACTTC. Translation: CASRPSVRQETQYF.

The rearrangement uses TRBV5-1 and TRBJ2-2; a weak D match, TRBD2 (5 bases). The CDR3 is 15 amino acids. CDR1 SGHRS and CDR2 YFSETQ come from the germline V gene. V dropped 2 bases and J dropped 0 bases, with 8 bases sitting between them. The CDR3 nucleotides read TGCGCCAGCAGCTTAAAGCGGACGAACACCGGGGAGCTGTTTTTT. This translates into CASSLKRTNTGELFF.

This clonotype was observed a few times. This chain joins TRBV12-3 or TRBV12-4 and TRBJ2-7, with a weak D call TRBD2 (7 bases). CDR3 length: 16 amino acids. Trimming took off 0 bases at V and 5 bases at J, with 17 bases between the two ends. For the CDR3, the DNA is TGTGCCAGCAGTTTAGCTGGGGGGGCAGGGGTACACGAGCAGTACTTC. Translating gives CASSLAGGAGVHEQYF.

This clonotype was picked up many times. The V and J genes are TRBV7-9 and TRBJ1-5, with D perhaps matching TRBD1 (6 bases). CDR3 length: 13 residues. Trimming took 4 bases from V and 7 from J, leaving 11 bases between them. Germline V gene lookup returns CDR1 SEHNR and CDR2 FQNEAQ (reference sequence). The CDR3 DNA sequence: TGTGCCAGCAGCTGGGGGGCTGAACAGCCCCAGCATTTT. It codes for CASSWGAEQPQHF.

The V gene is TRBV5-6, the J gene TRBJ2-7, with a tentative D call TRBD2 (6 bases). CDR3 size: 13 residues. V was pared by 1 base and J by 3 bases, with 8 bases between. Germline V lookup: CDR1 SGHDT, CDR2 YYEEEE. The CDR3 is CASSLRERYEQYF. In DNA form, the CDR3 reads TGTGCCAGCAGCTTGCGGGAGCGCTACGAGCAGTACTTC.

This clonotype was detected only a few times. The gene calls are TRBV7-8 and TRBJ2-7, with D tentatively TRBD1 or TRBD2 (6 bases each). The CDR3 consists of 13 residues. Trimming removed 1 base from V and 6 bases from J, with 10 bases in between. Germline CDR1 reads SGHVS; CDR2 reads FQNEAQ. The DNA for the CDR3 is TGTGCCAGCAGCTTAGATTCGGGGGCCGAGCAGTACGTC. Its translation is CASSLDSGAEQYV.

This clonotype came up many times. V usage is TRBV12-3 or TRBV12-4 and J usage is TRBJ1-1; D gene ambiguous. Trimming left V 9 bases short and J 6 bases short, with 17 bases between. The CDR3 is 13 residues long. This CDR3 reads CASKRKGSAEAFF. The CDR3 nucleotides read TGTGCCAGTAAAAGGAAGGGCAGCGCTGAAGCTTTCTTT.

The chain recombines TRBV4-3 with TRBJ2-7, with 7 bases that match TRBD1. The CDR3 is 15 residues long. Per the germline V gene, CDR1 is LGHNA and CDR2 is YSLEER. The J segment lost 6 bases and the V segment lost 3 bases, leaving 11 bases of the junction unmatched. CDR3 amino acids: CASSQDRWGFSEQYF. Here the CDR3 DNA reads TGCGCCAGCAGCCAGGACAGGTGGGGATTCAGCGAGCAGTACTTC.

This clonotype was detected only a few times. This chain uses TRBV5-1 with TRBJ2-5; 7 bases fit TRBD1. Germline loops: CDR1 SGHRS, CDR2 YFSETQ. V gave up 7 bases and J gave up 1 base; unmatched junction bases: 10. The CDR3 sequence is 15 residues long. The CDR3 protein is CASGTGQVLQETQYF. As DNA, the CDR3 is TGCGCCAGCGGTACAGGACAGGTCCTCCAAGAGACCCAGTACTTC.

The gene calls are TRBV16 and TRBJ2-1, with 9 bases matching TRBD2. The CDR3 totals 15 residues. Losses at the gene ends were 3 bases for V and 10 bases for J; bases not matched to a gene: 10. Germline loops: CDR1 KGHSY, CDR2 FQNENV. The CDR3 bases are TGTGCCAGCAGCCAGCGACTAGCGGCAAGAGGCGAGCAGTTCTTC. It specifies CASSQRLAARGEQFF.

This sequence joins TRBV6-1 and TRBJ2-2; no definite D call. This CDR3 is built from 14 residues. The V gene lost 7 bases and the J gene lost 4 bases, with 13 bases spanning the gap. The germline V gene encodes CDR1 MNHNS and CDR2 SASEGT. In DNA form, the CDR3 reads TGTGCCAGCAACCCGGATCGCGGCACCGGGGAGCTGTTTTTT. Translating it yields CASNPDRGTGELFF.